What follows are 20 T cell receptor beta chains derived from one specimen sequenced in a study of T-cell reconstitution after alpha-beta-depleted transplantation in children (TCRdb year 2016). The meaning of the sample's treatment or condition label: allogeneic hematopoietic cell transplantation with graft depleted of TCRalphabeta T cells and CD19 B cells. The library came from PCR. Sequencer: Illumina HiSeq 2500. TCR libraries were prepared with molecular barcoding, using unique molecular identifiers to normalize TCRbeta repertoire quantification. TCRdb reworked the public reads: Q25 trimming with fastp, MiXCR clone assembly, productive beta chains retained. One record per CDR3 amino acid sequence lists the most common genes and DNA. The sample table holds approximately 85,000 distinct CDR3 sequences, of which roughly 14% were seen once. In total, the top ten clones hold 27% of the sample. Sequences were derived from PBMCs, mostly from graft donor cells, sampled 180 days after TCRalphabeta/CD19-depleted stem cell transplant. These receptors all stem from a male patient aged 2 to 10 who had a stem cell transplant for acute lymphoblastic leukemia, so the T cells may come from the graft donor.

This clonotype was seen a handful of times. The chain recombines TRBV4-3 with TRBJ2-7; TRBD1 might be the D (5 bases). Trimming removed 2 bases from V and 4 bases from J, with 15 bases in between. The V gene's germline CDR1 is LGHNA and CDR2 YSLEER. This CDR3 contains 15 residues. Here the CDR3 DNA reads TGCGCCAGCAGCCAACGGCCAGACAGAGCTTACGAGCAGTACTTC. Its protein product is CASSQRPDRAYEQYF.

The V and J genes are TRBV7-8 and TRBJ2-1, with D possibly matching TRBD1 (5 bases). This CDR3 is 14 amino acids long. Deletions cut 0 bases from V and 7 bases from J, with 10 bases between. From germline, CDR1 is SGHVS and CDR2 FQNEAQ. The CDR3 sequence is CASSLAGRANEQFF. CDR3 in DNA: TGTGCCAGCAGCTTAGCAGGCAGGGCGAATGAGCAGTTCTTC.

The chain couples TRBV7-2 to TRBJ1-4; D unresolved. Trimming left V 0 bases short and J 8 bases short, with 16 bases between. The germline CDR1 and CDR2 sequences are SGHTA and FQGNSA. This CDR3 is built from 16 residues. CDR3 nucleotides: TGTGCCAGCAGCTTAGCGCTTCGGAGTCTAGGCGAAAAACTGTTTTTT. Translating gives CASSLALRSLGEKLFF.

This rearrangement joins TRBV7-8 to TRBJ1-1; possible D gene TRBD1, 5 bases. Germline V gives CDR1 SGHVS, CDR2 FQNEAQ. V was clipped by 1 base and J by 10 bases, with 13 bases between them. The length of the CDR3 is 13 residues. In DNA form, the CDR3 reads TGTGCCAGCAGCTTAGGAATAGGGGAGGGAGCTTTCTTT. Its translation: CASSLGIGEGAFF.

CDR3 residues: CASGQGRGQETQYF. The CDR3, as DNA: TGTGCCTCCGGACAGGGGCGTGGACAAGAGACCCAGTACTTC. The V and J genes are TRBV10-3 and TRBJ2-5; 9 nucleotides line up with TRBD1. CDR1 is ENHRY, CDR2 SYGVKD, per germline. With 11 bases clipped from V and 2 bases from J, the junction kept 9 bases outside the gene matches. This CDR3 region has 14 residues.

V usage is TRBV24-1 and J usage is TRBJ2-5; D gene uncertain. V was cut by 2 bases and J by 5 bases, with 8 bases left in between. The CDR3 contains 13 residues. Germline values: CDR1 KGHDR, CDR2 SFDVKD. The DNA of the CDR3 is TGTGCCACCAGTGATTGGAAATCGGAGACCCAGTACTTC. Protein product: CATSDWKSETQYF.

The chain couples TRBV7-6 to TRBJ2-7, with a possible D match to TRBD2 (6 bases). CDR3 size: 13 residues. V was cut by 0 bases and J by 7 bases, with 10 bases left in between. Germline CDR1 SGHVS, CDR2 FNYEAQ. The CDR3 sequence is CASSLAEGWEQYF. In DNA form, the CDR3 reads TGTGCCAGCAGCTTAGCGGAGGGTTGGGAGCAGTACTTC.

This clonotype came up once. The rearrangement links TRBV5-1 to TRBJ2-2; 10 positions agree with TRBD1. Trimming at V came to 4 bases and at J to 6 bases, leaving 6 bases not matched to a gene. This CDR3 region has 15 residues. Germline assignment: CDR1 SGHRS and CDR2 YFSETQ. Here the CDR3 DNA reads TGCGCCAGCAGCCCCGGGACAGGGGTCGCCGGGGAGCTGTTTTTT. This codes for CASSPGTGVAGELFF. The full variable domain, completed using reference TRBV5-1 and TRBJ2-2, is KAGVTQTPRYLIKTRGQQVTLSCSPISGHRSVSWYQQTPGQGLQFLFEYFSETQRNKGNFPGRFSGRQFSNSRSEMNVSTLELGDSALYLCASSPGTGVAGELFFGEGSRLTVL.

This clonotype was observed many times. J is TRBJ1-1 and V is TRBV4-2; possibly TRBD1 for D (6 bases). CDR3 size: 12 residues. Germline V gene data show CDR1 as LGHNA and CDR2 as YNFKEQ. V was pared by 3 bases and J by 7 bases, with 9 bases between. CDR3 loop: CASSQVQGEAFF. CDR3 nucleotide sequence: TGTGCCAGCAGCCAGGTACAGGGTGAAGCTTTCTTT.

This clonotype has more than one count but fewer than ten. The J gene is TRBJ1-1, the V gene TRBV7-2, with D possibly matching TRBD1 (5 bases). CDR1 SGHTA and CDR2 FQGNSA come from the germline V gene. The CDR3 is 15 amino acids. The V end was cut by 1 base, the J end by 5 bases, with 14 bases between. DNA of the CDR3: TGTGCCAGCAGCTTAGACCAGGGAATGGGAACTGAAGCTTTCTTT. As protein: CASSLDQGMGTEAFF.

This clonotype came up a few times. The chain has TRBV10-3 and TRBJ2-5; TRBD2 matches at 16 bases. CDR1 and CDR2 (germline): ENHRY, SYGVKD. The CDR3 is 17 amino acids. The J segment lost 1 base and the V segment lost 4 bases, leaving 3 bases of the junction unmatched. The CDR3 DNA follows: TGTGCCATCAGTGTGGGACTAGCGGGGGGGTTCCAAGAGACCCAGTACTTC. Residues: CAISVGLAGGFQETQYF.

The sample holds a few counts of this clonotype. The chain employs TRBV7-2 and TRBJ2-1, with D possibly TRBD2 on 7 matching bases. The CDR3 sequence is 15 residues long. Trimming stripped 5 bases from V and 1 base from J, with 12 bases between. Germline V gives CDR1 SGHTA, CDR2 FQGNSA. The CDR3 loop reads CASSRGGPSYNEQFF. DNA of the CDR3: TGTGCCAGCAGCCGCGGGGGCCCTTCCTACAATGAGCAGTTCTTC.

This clonotype was recorded a few times. V and J are TRBV6-1 and TRBJ2-1, with D perhaps assigned TRBD1 or TRBD2 (5 bases each). Trimming shortened V by 2 bases and J by 4 bases, and 12 bases separated the two germline ends. This CDR3 has 15 amino acids. Germline lookup yields CDR1 MNHNS and CDR2 SASEGT. In nucleotides, the CDR3 is TGTGCCAGCAGTGAAAATGGGGACGGATACAATGAGCAGTTCTTC. Amino acid sequence: CASSENGDGYNEQFF.

This CDR3 reads CCAFSLGLAGSYHEQFF. The DNA of the CDR3 is TGCTGCGCTTTTTCCCTCGGACTAGCGGGATCATATCATGAGCAGTTCTTC. The chain links TRBV20-1 to TRBJ2-1; 12 nucleotides match TRBD2. The CDR3 consists of 17 residues. Germline V gene sequence: CDR1 DFQATT, CDR2 SNEGSKA (reference sequence).

There are many counts of this clonotype. The chain has TRBV7-6 and TRBJ2-1; the D is unclear. CDR1 and CDR2 from the germline V gene are SGHVS and FNYEAQ. The CDR3 covers 13 residues. V lost 5 bases and J 10 bases, leaving 15 bases between the germline ends. In nucleotides, the CDR3 is TGTGCCAGCAGCCCCCTGGCTGGAGAGGAGCAGTTCTTC. Its protein is CASSPLAGEEQFF.

This sequence joins TRBV11-1 and TRBJ1-2; D call uncertain. This CDR3 has 12 residues. V shed 1 base and J shed 8 bases, with 8 bases lying between them. Germline V CDR1 and CDR2: SGHAT, FQDESV (reference sequence). The CDR3 is CASSLDGFGYTF. The CDR3 nucleotides read TGTGCCAGCAGCTTAGATGGATTCGGCTACACCTTC.

In its sample, this clonotype was seen a few times. The chain couples TRBV7-2 to TRBJ2-5, with unresolved D. Trimming cost V 5 bases and J 3 bases, with 10 bases left between them. There are 13 residues in the CDR3. Germline V gene data show CDR1 as SGHTA and CDR2 as FQGNSA. Here the CDR3 reads CASSLSREETQYF. Here the CDR3 DNA reads TGTGCCAGCAGCCTCAGCAGAGAAGAGACCCAGTACTTC.

V gene TRBV12-3 or TRBV12-4 combines with J gene TRBJ2-7; 9 bases fit TRBD1. This CDR3 is 16 amino acids long. V dropped 5 bases and J dropped 5; count of bases not matched to a gene: 13. The CDR3 reads CASSVKWDRENHEQYF. The CDR3 bases are TGTGCCAGCAGTGTAAAGTGGGACAGGGAAAACCACGAGCAGTACTTC.

This clonotype appeared many times. The rearrangement links TRBV24-1 to TRBJ2-5, with D possibly being TRBD1 (5 bases). The germline CDR1 and CDR2 sequences are KGHDR and SFDVKD. V was cut by 3 bases and J by 5 bases, with 9 bases left in between. This CDR3 is built from 13 residues. CDR3 residues: CATSDPRVETQYF. CDR3 nucleotide sequence: TGTGCCACCAGTGATCCCAGGGTTGAGACCCAGTACTTC.

This clonotype occurred a few times. The chain has TRBV9 and TRBJ2-1; the match to TRBD1 covers 9 bases. The CDR3 totals 16 residues. V was pared by 2 bases and J by 0 bases, with 3 bases of the junction left unmatched. Germline assignment: CDR1 SGDLS and CDR2 YYNGEE. The CDR3 coding sequence is TGTGCCAGCAGCGTCGACAGGGGGTTCTCCTACAATGAGCAGTTCTTC. Its translation is CASSVDRGFSYNEQFF. Based on the CDR3 plus reference TRBV9 and TRBJ2-1, the full variable domain is DSGVTQTPKHLITATGQRVTLRCSPRSGDLSVYWYQQSLDQGLQFLIQYYNGEERAKGNILERFSAQQFPDLHSELNLSSLELGDSALYFCASSVDRGFSYNEQFFGPGTRLTVL.